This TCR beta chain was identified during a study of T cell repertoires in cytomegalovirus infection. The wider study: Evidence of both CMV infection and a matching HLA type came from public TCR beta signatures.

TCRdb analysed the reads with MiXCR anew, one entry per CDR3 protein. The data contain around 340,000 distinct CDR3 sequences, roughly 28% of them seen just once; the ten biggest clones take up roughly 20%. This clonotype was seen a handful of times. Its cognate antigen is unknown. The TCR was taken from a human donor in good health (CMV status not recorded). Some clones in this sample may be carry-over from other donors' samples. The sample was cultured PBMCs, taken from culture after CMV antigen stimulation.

The CDR3, as DNA: TGTGCCAGCAGCTTATTGAGCCCAGGACAGGGATTCGCTGGAAACACCATATATTTT. As protein: CASSLLSPGQGFAGNTIYF. The V and J genes are TRBV7-9 and TRBJ1-3; 8 nucleotides align to TRBD1. Germline V CDR1 and CDR2: SEHNR, FQNEAQ (reference sequence). Trimming at V came to 2 bases and at J to 2 bases, leaving 14 bases not matched to a gene. The CDR3 is 19 residues long.